The TCR beta chain under discussion was sequenced for a study of identical twins. Study-wide points: Twin pairs had excess sharing that was weaker in beta out-of-frame sequences. Analyses of zero insertions could be partly confounded by invariant MAIT and iNKT cells. For monozygotic twins, models underestimated out-of-frame TCR alpha sharing.

This CDR3 has 14 amino acids. J lost 6 bases, V lost 3 bases, and 3 bases had no gene match. As regards this clonotype: Its matching antigen is unknown.

Via MiXCR, TCRdb re-called the 5' RACE reads, giving one row per CDR3 protein. Here the sample spans a few hundred thousand distinct CDR3 sequences, approximately 17% being singletons. The sequence came from a man aged 50 to 59 in good health. The rearrangement uses TRBV12-3 or TRBV12-4 and TRBJ2-7; 12 positions match TRBD2. Sequencing was performed on naive T cells sorted from blood. The CDR3 here is CASSFLAGGSEQYF. In nucleotides, the CDR3 is TGTGCCAGCAGTTTCCTAGCGGGAGGGAGCGAGCAGTACTTC.